Listed below are T cell receptor beta chains from one sample, sequenced in a study of somatic mutations in cytotoxic T cells in rheumatoid arthritis. Using immunoSEQ multiplex PCR, the repertoire was profiled, and TCRdb retains in-frame clones only, with some absent. The data contain around 20,000 clones, 65% to 70% of them singletons. Source material: CD8+ T cells sorted from blood. The origin of the receptors is an adult with rheumatoid arthritis. The CDR3 runs from the conserved cysteine through the conserved F or W. The D gene is left open where the match is weak. Rows may omit the clone size; those that give it use once, few, many or a size class.

d_gene	abundance	j_gene	v_gene	CDR3aa	CDR3nt
.	few	TRBJ1-1	TRBV4-3	CASREGRMNTEAFF	TGCGCCAGCAGAGAGGGACGGATGAACACTGAAGCTTTCTTT
TRBD1	.	TRBJ2-2	TRBV7-6	CASSPGTGGTGELFF	TGTGCCAGCAGTCCCGGGACAGGGGGCACCGGGGAGCTGTTTTTT
.	.	TRBJ1-6	TRBV11-2	CASSLEGEIANYNSPLHF	TGTGCCAGCAGCTTAGAGGGGGAGATAGCGAATTATAATTCACCCCTCCACTTT
.	.	TRBJ2-1	TRBV11-2	CASSLDRTGAIYNEQFF	TGTGCCAGCAGCTTAGATAGGACGGGGGCTATCTACAATGAGCAGTTCTTC
.	few	TRBJ1-2	TRBV4-1	CASSEGVYGYTF	TGCGCCAGCAGCGAGGGGGTCTATGGCTACACCTTC
TRBD2	.	TRBJ2-1	TRBV7-8	CASSQGTSLTNEQFF	TGTGCCAGCAGCCAAGGGACTAGCCTTACGAATGAGCAGTTCTTC
TRBD1	.	TRBJ2-1	TRBV5-8	CASSIGQGSYNEQFF	TGTGCCAGCAGCATTGGACAGGGGTCCTACAATGAGCAGTTCTTC
.	.	TRBJ2-7	TRBV7-6	CASSPLAGPDGEQYF	TGTGCCAGCAGCCCTCTTGCAGGGCCGGACGGGGAGCAGTACTTC
.	few	TRBJ1-1	TRBV4-1	CASSHPGVGEAFF	TGCGCCAGCAGCCACCCGGGGGTGGGTGAAGCTTTCTTT
.	few	TRBJ2-3	TRBV6-4	CASRRTLSTDTQYF	TGTGCCAGCAGAAGGACTCTTAGCACAGATACGCAGTATTTT
.	.	TRBJ2-1	TRBV7-9	CASSLAKVNNEQFF	TGTGCCAGCAGCTTAGCGAAGGTTAACAATGAGCAGTTCTTC
TRBD2	.	TRBJ2-1	TRBV29-1	CSVEDPSGGAYNEQFF	TGCAGCGTTGAAGATCCTAGCGGGGGGGCCTACAATGAGCAGTTCTTC
TRBD1	.	TRBJ2-2	TRBV11-2	CASSRTGDTGELFF	TGTGCCAGCAGCCGGACAGGGGACACCGGGGAGCTGTTTTTT
.	medium-sized	TRBJ2-7	TRBV4-1	CASSQEADNYEQYF	TGCGCCAGCAGCCAAGAGGCAGATAACTACGAGCAGTACTTC
.	few	TRBJ2-7	TRBV6-1	CASSEMGGGSYEQYF	TGTGCCAGCAGTGAAATGGGAGGAGGATCCTACGAGCAGTACTTC
TRBD2	few	TRBJ2-5	TRBV2	CASSELTSGGDETQYF	TGTGCCAGCAGTGAGCTGACTAGCGGGGGTGACGAGACCCAGTACTTC
.	.	TRBJ2-2	TRBV27	CASSLLSYPGELFF	TGTGCCAGCAGTTTATTGAGTTATCCCGGGGAGCTGTTTTTT
.	.	TRBJ2-3	TRBV6-1	CASSESGIFTQYF	TGTGCCAGCAGTGAATCGGGCATTTTTACGCAGTATTTT
TRBD1	.	TRBJ2-1	TRBV27	CASSGWTGGNEQFF	TGTGCCAGCAGCGGTTGGACAGGGGGCAATGAGCAGTTCTTC
.	.	TRBJ2-3	TRBV7-3	CASSSQGGPDTQYF	TGTGCCAGCAGCTCTCAGGGGGGTCCAGATACGCAGTATTTT
.	few	TRBJ2-7	TRBV5-4	CASSLIGVGEQYF	TGTGCCAGCAGCTTGATAGGGGTGGGGGAGCAGTACTTC
TRBD2	.	TRBJ2-3	TRBV7-3	CASSSSGGTDTQYF	TGTGCCAGCAGCAGTAGCGGGGGCACAGATACGCAGTATTTT
.	.	TRBJ2-5	TRBV5-6	CASSAFRDYQETQYF	TGTGCCAGCAGCGCCTTCCGGGATTACCAAGAGACCCAGTACTTC
.	.	TRBJ2-1	TRBV7-2	CASSLRPDNEQFF	TGTGCCAGCAGCTTGCGCCCTGACAATGAGCAGTTCTTC
TRBD1	.	TRBJ1-2	TRBV29-1	CSVEAGGSYTF	TGCAGCGTTGAGGCAGGGGGCAGCTACACCTTC
.	few	TRBJ1-1	TRBV27	CASSFQGSNTEAFF	TGTGCCAGCAGTTTTCAGGGGTCGAACACTGAAGCTTTCTTT
.	medium-sized	TRBJ1-1	TRBV7-3	CASSLTFNLLNTEAFF	TGTGCCAGCAGCTTAACGTTTAACCTACTGAACACTGAAGCTTTCTTT
TRBD1	few	TRBJ2-3	TRBV5-1	CASSVTGQSLSDTQYF	TGCGCCAGCAGCGTCACGGGACAGAGCTTATCGGATACGCAGTATTTT
.	.	TRBJ1-5	TRBV7-9	CASSLETLTSNQPQHF	TGTGCCAGCAGCCTAGAGACCCTGACTAGCAATCAGCCCCAGCATTTT
TRBD1	.	TRBJ1-5	TRBV2	CASKDRGNQPQHF	TGTGCCAGCAAGGACAGGGGCAATCAGCCCCAGCATTTT
TRBD1	.	TRBJ2-7	TRBV5-6	CASSLRQGADEQYF	TGTGCCAGCAGCCTCAGACAGGGGGCGGACGAGCAGTACTTC